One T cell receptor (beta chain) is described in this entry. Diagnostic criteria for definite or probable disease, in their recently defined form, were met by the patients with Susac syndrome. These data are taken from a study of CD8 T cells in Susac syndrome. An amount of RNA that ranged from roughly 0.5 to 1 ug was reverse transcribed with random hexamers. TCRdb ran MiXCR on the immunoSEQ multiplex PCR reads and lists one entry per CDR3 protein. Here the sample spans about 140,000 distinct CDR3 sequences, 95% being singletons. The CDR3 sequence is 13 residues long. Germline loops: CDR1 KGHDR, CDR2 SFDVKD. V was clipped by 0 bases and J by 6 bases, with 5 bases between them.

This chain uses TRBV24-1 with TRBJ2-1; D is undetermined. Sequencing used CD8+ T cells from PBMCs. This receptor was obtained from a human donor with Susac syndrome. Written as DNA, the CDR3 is TGTGCCACCAGTGATTTGGGAGTCAATGAGCAGTTCTTC. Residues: CATSDLGVNEQFF.